Listed below are T cell receptor beta chains from one sample, sequenced in a study of cytomegalovirus exposure and HLA in healthy donors. Using immunoSEQ multiplex PCR, the repertoire was profiled, and TCRdb retains in-frame clones only, with some absent. The sample comprises 150,000 to 200,000 clones, nearly 80% of which are singletons, and 11% to 15% rests with the top ten. Material for sequencing was PBMCs. These receptors were obtained from a man aged 45-65 years in good health and CMV-seropositive. CDR3s include the opening cysteine and the closing phenylalanine or tryptophan. Fields, in order: V gene, D gene, J gene, CDR3 DNA, CDR3 protein. A D gene is named only where the DNA matches it firmly.

V gene: TRBV6-6
D gene: TRBD1
J gene: TRBJ1-1
CDR3 DNA: TGTGCCAGCAGAAGACAGGGGAAAACTGAAGCTTTCTTT
CDR3 protein: CASRRQGKTEAFF

V gene: TRBV5-6
D gene: TRBD1
J gene: TRBJ2-1
CDR3 DNA: TGTGCCAGCAGCTGGCGTAAGGGGGCACACAATGAGCAGTTCTTC
CDR3 protein: CASSWRKGAHNEQFF

V gene: TRBV5-1
D gene: -
J gene: TRBJ1-1
CDR3 DNA: TGCGCCAGCAGCACCCCCGGGGGGGGGAACACTGAAGCTTTCTTT
CDR3 protein: CASSTPGGGNTEAFF

V gene: TRBV28
D gene: TRBD1
J gene: TRBJ1-2
CDR3 DNA: TGTGCCAGCAGGGGACAGCTTAGGGGCTACACCTTC
CDR3 protein: CASRGQLRGYTF

V gene: TRBV27
D gene: -
J gene: TRBJ2-3
CDR3 DNA: TGTGCCAGCAGTTTGGGAGGGGGTGGCGCAGATACGCAGTATTTT
CDR3 protein: CASSLGGGGADTQYF

V gene: TRBV5-6
D gene: -
J gene: TRBJ2-7
CDR3 DNA: TGTGCCAGCAGCCCAGGGAACAGCTACGAGCAGTACTTC
CDR3 protein: CASSPGNSYEQYF

V gene: TRBV7-2
D gene: TRBD1
J gene: TRBJ2-7
CDR3 DNA: TGTGCCAGCAGCCTAATAGCCGGGACAGGCCAGGGGGAGCAGTACTTC
CDR3 protein: CASSLIAGTGQGEQYF

V gene: TRBV29-1
D gene: -
J gene: TRBJ1-1
CDR3 DNA: TGCAGCGTTATCCGGACAAATGATGAAGCTTTCTTT
CDR3 protein: CSVIRTNDEAFF

V gene: TRBV19
D gene: TRBD1
J gene: TRBJ1-6
CDR3 DNA: TGTGCCAGTTCTAACAGACAGGGGGCTTATAATTCACCCCTCCACTTT
CDR3 protein: CASSNRQGAYNSPLHF

V gene: TRBV5-1
D gene: -
J gene: TRBJ1-1
CDR3 DNA: TGCGCCAGCAGCTTGGATCAGGGCAGTCGGGCTTTCTTT
CDR3 protein: CASSLDQGSRAFF